These T cell receptor beta chains were read from a single sample in a study of vaccination effects on CD4 cells after COVID-19. The assay was immunoSEQ multiplex PCR, and TCRdb's table has in-frame clones only and misses some. The top ten hold less than 30% of the sample, which has about 15,000 clones, 75% seen once. These receptors' targets are unknown. The sequencing here drew on CD4+ T cells from PBMCs cultured with HCoV-NL63 spike peptides, taken after COVID-19 vaccination. All receptors come from a human donor who received a COVID-19 vaccine. Both conserved end residues are part of each CDR3. The order of the fields is J gene, clone size, D gene, CDR3 length, V gene, CDR3 protein, CDR3 DNA. The D gene is left open where the match is weak. Some rows have no size entry. The others give once, few or many, or a class for an expanded clone.

TRBJ1-1,-,-,15,TRBV7-9,CASSFDRTLNTEAFF,TGTGCCAGCAGCTTTGATCGGACCTTGAACACTGAAGCTTTCTTT
TRBJ1-2,once,TRBD1,16,TRBV19,CASSRAVAGGRDGYTF,TGTGCCAGTAGTAGGGCGGTAGCAGGGGGCCGGGATGGCTACACCTTC
TRBJ1-2,-,TRBD1,16,TRBV4-2,CASSQRDRGSNYGYTF,TGTGCCAGCAGCCAAAGGGACAGGGGCTCTAACTATGGCTACACCTTC
TRBJ2-1,-,TRBD2,16,TRBV15,CATSRDPAGARGEQFF,TGTGCCACCAGCAGAGATCCGGCGGGAGCGCGCGGTGAGCAGTTCTTC
TRBJ2-1,-,TRBD1,15,TRBV5-1,CASSFGQGAGGEQFF,TGCGCCAGCAGTTTTGGACAGGGGGCTGGTGGTGAGCAGTTCTTC
TRBJ1-5,-,TRBD1,18,TRBV6-1,CASSDRLGGQGNNQPQHF,TGTGCCAGCAGTGACAGGTTGGGGGGACAGGGTAACAATCAGCCCCAGCATTTT
TRBJ1-1,few,-,12,TRBV2,CASSSDRTEAFF,TGTGCCAGCAGCTCGGACCGGACTGAAGCTTTCTTT
TRBJ2-2,-,TRBD2,17,TRBV4-2,CASSHGLAGGRTGELFF,TGTGCCAGCAGCCACGGACTAGCGGGGGGGCGGACCGGGGAGCTGTTTTTT
TRBJ1-3,-,-,17,TRBV6-1,CASSEVSGKGSGNTIYF,TGTGCCAGCAGTGAAGTAAGTGGTAAAGGATCTGGAAACACCATATATTTT
TRBJ2-7,-,-,14,TRBV3-1/TRBV3-2,CASSRQTRNYEQYF,TGTGCCAGCAGCCGGCAGACTAGAAACTACGAGCAGTACTTC
TRBJ2-4,-,-,14,TRBV5-1,CASSWGDNWDIQYF,TGCGCCAGCAGCTGGGGGGACAATTGGGACATTCAGTACTTC
TRBJ1-2,-,-,14,TRBV19,CASTPGGTNYGYTF,TGTGCCAGTACCCCGGGAGGGACTAACTATGGCTACACCTTC
TRBJ1-1,few,-,12,TRBV12-3/TRBV12-4,CASSGTRTEAFF,TGTGCCAGCAGTGGGACTCGGACTGAAGCTTTCTTT
TRBJ1-4,-,TRBD1,12,TRBV28,CASGTGREKLFF,TGTGCCTCCGGGACAGGGAGGGAAAAACTGTTTTTT
TRBJ2-7,-,TRBD1,14,TRBV6-1,CASSEDRVTYEQYF,TGTGCCAGCAGTGAGGACAGGGTCACCTACGAGCAGTACTTC
TRBJ1-2,-,TRBD1,14,TRBV9,CASSVVPTGEGYTF,TGTGCCAGCAGCGTAGTCCCGACAGGGGAGGGCTACACCTTC
TRBJ2-5,-,TRBD2,14,TRBV5-4,CAVRLAGAQETQYF,TGTGCCGTCCGACTAGCGGGGGCCCAAGAGACCCAGTACTTC
TRBJ2-5,-,-,15,TRBV11-2,CASSLDPGFFATQYF,TGTGCCAGCAGCTTAGATCCGGGGTTCTTCGCGACCCAGTACTTC
TRBJ1-6,few,TRBD1,14,TRBV6-1,CASIPGQGYSPLHF,TGTGCCAGCATTCCCGGACAGGGATATTCACCCCTCCACTTT
TRBJ1-5,few,TRBD1,14,TRBV30,CAWSRDRGNQPQHF,TGTGCCTGGAGCAGGGACAGGGGCAATCAGCCCCAGCATTTT
TRBJ1-3,once,-,14,TRBV5-1,CASSAEFSGNTIYF,TGCGCCAGCAGCGCGGAATTCTCTGGAAACACCATATATTTT
TRBJ2-2,-,-,15,TRBV4-1,CASSQRGRNTGELFF,TGCGCCAGCAGCCAAAGAGGACGGAACACCGGGGAGCTGTTTTTT
TRBJ1-3,few,-,17,TRBV4-1,CASSQEQGYNSGNTIYF,TGCGCCAGCAGCCAGGAGCAGGGTTATAATTCTGGAAACACCATATATTTT
TRBJ1-5,-,-,15,TRBV7-2,CASSLVGISNQPQHF,TGTGCCAGCAGCTTAGTAGGGATTAGCAATCAGCCCCAGCATTTT
TRBJ1-3,-,-,13,TRBV4-3,CASSQEGRNTIYF,TGCGCCAGCAGCCAAGAAGGCCGGAACACCATATATTTT
TRBJ2-7,-,-,14,TRBV5-1,CASSLDGDSYEQYF,TGCGCCAGCAGCTTGGACGGCGACTCCTACGAGCAGTACTTC
TRBJ1-1,few,-,15,TRBV15,CATSRDTTSSTEAFF,TGTGCCACCAGCAGAGATACAACATCTTCCACTGAAGCTTTCTTT
TRBJ1-3,-,-,13,TRBV12-3/TRBV12-4,CASNLQGANTIYF,TGTGCCAGCAACTTACAGGGAGCAAACACCATATATTTT
TRBJ1-5,once,-,12,TRBV28,CASTLGYGPQHF,TGTGCCAGCACCCTAGGATACGGGCCCCAGCATTTT
TRBJ2-6,-,-,17,TRBV6-2/TRBV6-3,CASSYGGSWAGANVLTF,TGTGCCAGCAGTTACGGAGGTTCATGGGCTGGGGCCAACGTCCTGACTTTC
TRBJ1-6,-,-,16,TRBV5-8,CASSLPTRILGSPLHF,TGTGCCAGCAGCTTACCCACCCGTATATTGGGTTCACCCCTCCACTTT
TRBJ2-7,-,TRBD2,13,TRBV5-1,CASSASSGQLEYF,TGCGCCAGCAGCGCGTCTAGCGGTCAACTAGAGTACTTC
TRBJ2-1,few,TRBD2,14,TRBV5-1,CASRERGTYNEQFF,TGCGCCAGCAGGGAGCGGGGAACCTACAATGAGCAGTTCTTC
TRBJ2-1,once,-,13,TRBV6-2/TRBV6-3,CASSYNWPNEQFF,TGTGCCAGCAGTTACAACTGGCCTAATGAGCAGTTCTTC
TRBJ1-2,-,-,12,TRBV27,CASSLGGSGYTF,TGTGCCAGCAGTTTAGGGGGCTCTGGCTACACCTTC
TRBJ2-7,-,-,14,TRBV28,CASSLTVYSYEQYF,TGTGCCAGCAGTCTGACAGTCTACTCCTACGAGCAGTACTTC
TRBJ2-3,-,TRBD2,18,TRBV7-9,CASSLLAGSNKRADTQYF,TGTGCCAGCAGCTTACTAGCGGGGAGTAACAAGAGAGCAGATACGCAGTATTTT
TRBJ2-7,-,-,14,TRBV19,CASSIGPSNYEQYF,TGTGCCAGTAGTATAGGACCCTCTAACTACGAGCAGTACTTC
TRBJ2-3,-,-,15,TRBV19,CASTRGGWGTDTQYF,TGTGCCAGTACCAGGGGGGGATGGGGCACAGATACGCAGTATTTT
TRBJ1-2,-,-,13,TRBV6-2/TRBV6-3,CASSLQPDYGYTF,TGTGCCAGCAGTTTACAGCCAGACTATGGCTACACCTTC
TRBJ1-1,-,TRBD1,15,TRBV2,CASRLRQGQNTEAFF,TGTGCCAGCAGGCTTAGACAGGGACAGAACACTGAAGCTTTCTTT
TRBJ1-6,once,TRBD1,14,TRBV5-1,CASRQDRRDSPLHF,TGCGCCAGCAGACAGGACAGGAGGGATTCACCCCTCCACTTT
TRBJ2-1,once,TRBD1,14,TRBV5-5,CASSRTGMHNEQFF,TGTGCCAGCAGCCGGACAGGAATGCACAATGAGCAGTTCTTC
TRBJ1-3,-,-,14,TRBV15,CATRGTPAGNTIYF,TGTGCCACCAGGGGCACGCCCGCTGGAAACACCATATATTTT
TRBJ2-1,-,-,14,TRBV28,CASRERLSYNEQFF,TGTGCCAGCAGAGAGCGGCTCTCCTACAATGAGCAGTTCTTC
TRBJ2-5,-,TRBD2,17,TRBV28,CASSSATGGGHEETQYF,TGTGCCAGCAGTTCTGCGACAGGCGGGGGGCACGAAGAGACCCAGTACTTC
TRBJ2-5,-,TRBD2,16,TRBV5-5,CASSAGTSANQETQYF,TGTGCCAGCAGCGCCGGGACTAGCGCCAACCAAGAGACCCAGTACTTC
TRBJ2-1,-,-,17,TRBV10-3,CAISALLGGEGGEEQFF,TGTGCCATCAGTGCCCTTTTGGGGGGAGAAGGAGGGGAGGAGCAGTTCTTC
TRBJ1-5,-,-,15,TRBV30,CAWSRGASVNQPQHF,TGTGCCTGGAGTAGGGGGGCAAGTGTCAATCAGCCCCAGCATTTT
TRBJ1-2,-,TRBD1,16,TRBV28,CASSSYSRDRLYGYTF,TGTGCCAGCAGTTCCTACAGTCGGGACAGACTCTATGGCTACACCTTC
TRBJ2-1,-,-,14,TRBV4-2,CASSRETGQNEQFF,TGTGCCAGCAGCCGTGAAACAGGACAGAATGAGCAGTTCTTC
TRBJ2-3,-,-,14,TRBV4-2,CASSQGGLTDTQYF,TGTGCCAGCAGCCAAGGGGGCCTCACAGATACGCAGTATTTT
TRBJ1-6,medium-sized,TRBD1,15,TRBV15,CATSRGTGVNSPLHF,TGTGCCACCAGCAGAGGAACAGGGGTGAATTCACCCCTCCACTTT
TRBJ1-3,-,-,14,TRBV6-5,CASRDSDSGNTIYF,TGTGCCAGCAGGGACAGCGACTCTGGAAACACCATATATTTT